This T cell receptor (beta chain) was obtained from a study of graft-versus-host responses after intestinal transplantation. About the study: Recipients got multivisceral, liver-intestinal, or isolated intestinal transplants. Every recipient underwent anti-thymocyte globulin induction, then tacrolimus and steroids for roughly 3 years.

The time point here: postoperative day 105 after intestinal transplantation (dayNNNN = postoperative day). Data came from immunoSEQ multiplex PCR; TCRdb stores just in-frame clones and leaves some out. The sample consists of approximately 11,000 clones, 80% to 95% of them appearing once. V gave up 5 bases and J gave up 3 bases; unmatched junction bases: 1. The CDR3 loop spans 15 amino acids. Germline CDR1 and CDR2: MRHNA and SNTAGT. The starting material was PBMCs, obtained 105 days after intestinal transplantation. The chain combines TRBV6-4 with TRBJ2-2, with 12 bases matching TRBD2. This sequence originates from a human patient who received an intestinal transplant, so some T cells may come from the graft donor. In DNA form, the CDR3 reads TGTGCCAGCAGTCCTAGCGGGAGGGACACCGGGGAGCTGTTTTTT. Its protein is CASSPSGRDTGELFF.